This T cell receptor beta chain was obtained from a study of regulatory T cells in long-lasting Graves disease. In this sample, this clonotype turned up a few times. This CDR3 spans 12 amino acids. V shed 7 bases and J shed 3 bases, with 9 bases lying between them. The germline V gene encodes CDR1 SQVTM and CDR2 ANQGSEA. Arm-PCR of CDR3 regions with iRepertoire HTBI primers generated TCR beta libraries. In TCRdb, the multiplex PCR reads were re-called with MiXCR into one record per CDR3 protein. The repertoire holds some 490,000 distinct CDR3 sequences, around 13% seen once, with 8% to 10% in the top ten. Sample time point: newly diagnosed GD, antithyroid drugs for less than 3 months. PBMC RNA served as the TCR library source. An endocrinology department in Xi'an, China, recruited the patients. A further study also used this sample, focusing on T cells in Graves' hyperthyroidism and ophthalmopathy. That source reports: Carried out on the TCR CDR3, a first-round RT-PCR used the HTBI primer set.

The source material was peripheral blood mononuclear cells (PBMCs), sampled at new diagnosis, from a patient treated with antithyroid drugs. The TCR comes from a woman aged 25 to 45 with Graves disease. The genes are TRBV29-1 and TRBJ2-2; possible D gene TRBD1, 5 bases. CDR3 protein: CSARVYTGELFF. Written as DNA, the CDR3 is TGCAGCGCCAGGGTCTACACCGGGGAGCTGTTTTTT.